These 10 T cell receptor beta chains originate from one sample sequenced in a study of shared clonotypes between healthy human individuals. Naive-designated CD8 cells lacked CD45RO, were positively enriched for CCR7, and omitted terminally differentiated effector memory CD45RA+ cells. Repertoires were generated with immunoSEQ multiplex PCR, while TCRdb's copy carries only in-frame clones and drops some. The table has approximately 2,000,000 clones, just over 90% seen once. Input material: naive CD8+ T cells from PBMCs. All receptors come from a man aged 18 to 30 in good health. Some clones in this sample may be carry-over from other donors' samples.

In this sample, this clone turned up once. This sequence joins TRBV5-6 and TRBJ2-1; D call uncertain. V lost 5 bases and J 4 bases, leaving 4 bases between the germline ends. The CDR3 is made up of 11 amino acids. Germline V gene sequence: CDR1 SGHDT, CDR2 YYEEEE. CDR3 region: CASRIYNEQFF. CDR3 in DNA: TGTGCCAGCAGGATATACAATGAGCAGTTCTTC.

The chain has TRBV6-5 and TRBJ2-2; TRBD2 aligns across 8 bases. Germline V CDR1 and CDR2: MNHEY, SVGAGI. V was pared by 7 bases and J by 4 bases, with 8 bases of the junction left unmatched. This CDR3 comprises 15 residues. The CDR3 DNA follows: TGTGCCAGCACCCTTAGCGGGGCCGTCACCGGGGAGCTGTTTTTT. Translated, it gives CASTLSGAVTGELFF.

The rearrangement links TRBV9 to TRBJ1-4, with D perhaps TRBD1 (5 bases). Trimming took off 3 bases at V and 7 bases at J, with 19 bases between the two ends. This CDR3 contains 16 residues. CDR1 SGDLS and CDR2 YYNGEE come from the germline V gene. CDR3 sequence reads: CASSAGRGWSGEKLFF. The CDR3 bases are TGTGCCAGCAGCGCTGGGCGGGGCTGGAGCGGTGAAAAACTGTTTTTT.

This sequence joins TRBV27 and TRBJ2-2; TRBD2 might be the D (6 bases). CDR1 is MNHEY and CDR2 is SMNVEV in the germline V gene (reference sequence). This CDR3 is 15 amino acids long. With 1 base removed from V and 3 bases from J, the gap between germline ends came to 9 bases. CDR3 loop: CASSLWWGDTGELFF. Here the CDR3 DNA reads TGTGCCAGCAGTTTATGGTGGGGGGACACCGGGGAGCTGTTTTTT.

The chain links TRBV25-1 to TRBJ2-1, with D possibly TRBD1 on 6 matching bases. Germline-derived CDR1 and CDR2 are MGHDK and SYGVNS. CDR3 size: 16 residues. Between the trimmed V and J ends, which lost 2 bases and 6 bases, there was a span of 17 bases. This chain's CDR3 is CASSERTAGLGNEQFF. CDR3 sequence (DNA): TGTGCCAGCAGTGAACGGACAGCTGGACTGGGCAATGAGCAGTTCTTC. The full variable domain, its missing parts supplied by reference TRBV25-1 and TRBJ2-1, is EADIYQTPRYLVIGTGKKITLECSQTMGHDKMYWYQQDPGMELHLIHYSYGVNSTEKGDLSSESTVSRIRTEHFPLTLESARPSHTSQYLCASSERTAGLGNEQFFGPGTRLTVL.

The CDR3 DNA is TGTGCCAGCACCCGAAGGGTGGGCTCCTACGAGCAGTACTTC. Residues: CASTRRVGSYEQYF. The chain uses TRBV27 and TRBJ2-7; D gene unclear. V gave up 7 bases and J gave up 0 bases, with 13 bases separating them. Germline loops: CDR1 MNHEY, CDR2 SMNVEV (reference sequence). The CDR3 length is 14 residues.

The CDR3 DNA reads TGTGCCAGCAGCCACTGGCCCTACGAGCAGTACTTC. It codes for CASSHWPYEQYF. The gene calls are TRBV6-6 and TRBJ2-7; D gene ambiguous. Germline CDR1 and CDR2: MNHNY and SVGAGI (reference sequence). The CDR3 has 12 residues. Trimming shortened V by 6 bases and J by 2 bases, and 8 bases separated the two germline ends.

This chain connects TRBV28 to TRBJ2-3; 9 nucleotides match TRBD2. CDR1 is MDHEN, CDR2 SYDVKM, per germline. This CDR3 contains 16 residues. Germline trimming cut 8 bases from V and 7 bases from J; bases unmatched to any gene: 16. CDR3 bases: TGTGCCAGCCCTCACACGGCGGCGGGAGGGATTAATACGCAGTATTTT. Translated: CASPHTAAGGINTQYF.

The V and J genes are TRBV11-3 and TRBJ2-3; D remains unclear. Germline CDR1 and CDR2: SGHNT and YENEEA. The CDR3 runs to 14 residues. Trimming stripped 3 bases from V and 2 bases from J, with 9 bases between. The CDR3 sequence: CASSLRGLTDTQYF. The CDR3 DNA sequence: TGTGCCAGCAGCTTGCGTGGCCTCACAGATACGCAGTATTTT.

The CDR3 region is CASSLPLGRDNEQFF. The CDR3 region has the DNA TGTGCCAGCAGCCTCCCCCTTGGCAGGGACAATGAGCAGTTCTTC. The J gene is TRBJ2-1, the V gene TRBV14, with D tentatively TRBD1 (5 bases). Germline V gene sequence: CDR1 SGHDN, CDR2 FVKESK. CDR3 length: 15 amino acids. Trimming cost V 4 bases and J 5 bases, with 15 bases left between them.